These 3 T cell receptor beta chains were sequenced from one sample in a study of cytomegalovirus exposure and HLA in healthy donors. Profiling relied on immunoSEQ multiplex PCR, and the TCRdb table lists in-frame clones only, not all of them. The table has tens of thousands of clones, approximately 89% seen once. The specimen sequenced was PBMCs. The receptors were sampled from a woman between 18 and 30 years old in good health and CMV-seropositive.

This clone was seen a single time. V and J are TRBV6-1 and TRBJ1-6; no firm D call. CDR3 length: 12 residues. Germline CDR1 is MNHNS and CDR2 is SASEGT. Trimming pared 6 bases from V and 6 bases from J, leaving 6 bases between. In nucleotides, the CDR3 is TGTGCCAGCAGCAGGCCTAATTCACCCCTCCACTTT. It encodes CASSRPNSPLHF.

The V gene is TRBV5-4, the J gene TRBJ1-6; the match to TRBD1 covers 9 bases. Germline V gene data show CDR1 as SGHNT and CDR2 as YYREEE (reference sequence). The CDR3 totals 15 residues. The V gene end was trimmed by 0 bases and the J gene end by 10 bases; junction bases not matched to a gene: 5. The CDR3 loop is CASSLGRGQGSPLHF. DNA of the CDR3: TGTGCCAGCAGCTTGGGGAGGGGACAGGGCTCACCCCTCCACTTT.

As concerns this clone: Other DNA sequences of this sample code for an identical CDR3. V is TRBV9 and J is TRBJ1-1, with D perhaps matching TRBD1 (5 bases). The V gene's germline CDR1 is SGDLS and CDR2 YYNGEE. There are 13 residues in the CDR3. V dropped 0 bases and J dropped 3 bases, with 6 bases sitting between them. The CDR3, as DNA: TGTGCCAGCAGCGTAGGGGGGGACACTGAAGCTTTCTTT. Translation gives CASSVGGDTEAFF.